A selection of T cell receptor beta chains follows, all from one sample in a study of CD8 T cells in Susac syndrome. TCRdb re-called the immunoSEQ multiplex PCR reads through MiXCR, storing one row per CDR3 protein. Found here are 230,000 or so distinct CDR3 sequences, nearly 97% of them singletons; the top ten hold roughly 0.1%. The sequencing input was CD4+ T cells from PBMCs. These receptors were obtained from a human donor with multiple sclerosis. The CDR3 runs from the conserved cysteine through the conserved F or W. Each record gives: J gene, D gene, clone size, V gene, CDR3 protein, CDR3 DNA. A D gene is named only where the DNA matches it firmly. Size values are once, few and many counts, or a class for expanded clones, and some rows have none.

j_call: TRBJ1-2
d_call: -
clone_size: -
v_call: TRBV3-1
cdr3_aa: CASSGGWAYGYTF
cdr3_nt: TGTGCCAGCAGTGGGGGGTGGGCCTATGGCTACACCTTC

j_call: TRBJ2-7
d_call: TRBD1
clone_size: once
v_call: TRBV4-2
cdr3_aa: CASSLASIRDRGDEQYF
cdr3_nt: TGTGCCAGCAGCCTCGCTTCGATACGGGACAGGGGAGACGAGCAGTACTTC

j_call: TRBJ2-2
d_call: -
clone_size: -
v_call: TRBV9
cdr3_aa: CASSVGQGNTGELFF
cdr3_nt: TGTGCCAGCAGCGTAGGGCAGGGGAACACCGGGGAGCTGTTTTTT

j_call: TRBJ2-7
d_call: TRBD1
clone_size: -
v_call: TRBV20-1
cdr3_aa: CSATGQASYEQYF
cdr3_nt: TGCAGTGCTACTGGACAGGCCTCCTACGAGCAGTACTTC

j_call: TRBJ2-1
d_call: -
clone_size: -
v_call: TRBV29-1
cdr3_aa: CSLSRSSYNEQFF
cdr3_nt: TGCAGCCTTAGCCGAAGCTCCTACAATGAGCAGTTCTTC

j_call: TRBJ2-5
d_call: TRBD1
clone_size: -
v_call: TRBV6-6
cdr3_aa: CASSYSPGGRETQYF
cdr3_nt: TGTGCCAGCAGTTACTCTCCAGGGGGCCGAGAGACCCAGTACTTC

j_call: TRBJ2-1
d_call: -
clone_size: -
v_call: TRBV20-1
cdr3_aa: CSARFDNEQFF
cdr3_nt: TGCAGTGCTAGATTTGACAATGAGCAGTTCTTC

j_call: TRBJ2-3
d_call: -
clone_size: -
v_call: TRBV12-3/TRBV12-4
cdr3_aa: CASSLSLTDTQYF
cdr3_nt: TGTGCCAGCAGCCTAAGCCTAACAGATACGCAGTATTTT

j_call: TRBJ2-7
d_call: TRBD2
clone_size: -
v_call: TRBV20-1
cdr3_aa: CSARPTAGGPYEQYF
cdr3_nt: TGCAGTGCTCGACCCACGGCGGGGGGCCCCTACGAGCAGTACTTC

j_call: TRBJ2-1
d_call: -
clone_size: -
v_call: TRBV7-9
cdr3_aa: CASSLIPGSYNEQFF
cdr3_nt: TGTGCCAGCAGCTTAATTCCAGGGAGCTACAATGAGCAGTTCTTC

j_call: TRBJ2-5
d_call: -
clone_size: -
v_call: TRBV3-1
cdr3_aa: CASSQGVETQYF
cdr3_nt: TGTGCCAGCAGCCAAGGGGTTGAGACCCAGTACTTC

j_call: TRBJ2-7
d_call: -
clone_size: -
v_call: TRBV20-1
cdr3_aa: CSASVVPLEQYF
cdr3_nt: TGCAGTGCTAGTGTTGTCCCCTTGGAGCAGTACTTC

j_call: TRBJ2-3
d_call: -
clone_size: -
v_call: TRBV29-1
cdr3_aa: CSISPEGSTDTQYF
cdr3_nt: TGCAGCATCAGCCCAGAAGGGAGCACAGATACGCAGTATTTT

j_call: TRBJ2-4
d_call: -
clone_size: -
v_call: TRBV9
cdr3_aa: CASSPPGTKNIQYF
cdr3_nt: TGTGCCAGCAGCCCCCCCGGTACCAAAAACATTCAGTACTTC

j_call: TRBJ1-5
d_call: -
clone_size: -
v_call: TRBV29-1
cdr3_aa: CSVEDRGEGGQPQHF
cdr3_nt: TGCAGCGTTGAAGATCGCGGGGAAGGGGGTCAGCCCCAGCATTTT

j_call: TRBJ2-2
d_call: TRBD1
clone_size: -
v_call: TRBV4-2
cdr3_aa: CASSQEGTANTGELFF
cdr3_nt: TGTGCCAGCAGCCAAGAGGGGACAGCGAACACCGGGGAGCTGTTTTTT

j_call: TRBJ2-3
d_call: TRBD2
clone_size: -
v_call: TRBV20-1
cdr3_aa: CSAETSGGADTQYF
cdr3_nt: TGCAGTGCCGAGACTAGCGGGGGGGCTGATACGCAGTATTTT

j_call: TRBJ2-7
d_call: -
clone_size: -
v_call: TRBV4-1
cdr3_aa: CASSQVEVSGEQYF
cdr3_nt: TGCGCCAGCAGCCAAGTCGAGGTTTCGGGGGAGCAGTACTTC

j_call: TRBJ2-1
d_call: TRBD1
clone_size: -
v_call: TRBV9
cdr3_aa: CASSVTGTGANEQFF
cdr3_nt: TGTGCCAGCAGCGTTACCGGGACAGGGGCCAATGAGCAGTTCTTC

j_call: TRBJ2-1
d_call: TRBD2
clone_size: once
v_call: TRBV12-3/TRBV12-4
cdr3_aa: CASSPKFIAGGGEQFF
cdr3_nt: TGTGCCAGCAGTCCTAAGTTTATAGCGGGAGGGGGGGAGCAGTTCTTC

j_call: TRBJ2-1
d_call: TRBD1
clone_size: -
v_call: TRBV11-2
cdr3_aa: CASSLDRDRGYNEQFF
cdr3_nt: TGTGCCAGCAGCTTAGATCGCGACAGGGGCTACAATGAGCAGTTCTTC

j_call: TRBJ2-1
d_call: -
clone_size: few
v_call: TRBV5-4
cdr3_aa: CASSSIELAEQFF
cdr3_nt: TGTGCCAGCAGCTCCATAGAACTTGCTGAGCAGTTCTTC

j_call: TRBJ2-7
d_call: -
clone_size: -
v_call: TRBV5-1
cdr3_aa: CASTPTGSGSYEQYF
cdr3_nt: TGCGCCAGCACCCCTACAGGGTCGGGCTCCTACGAGCAGTACTTC